The present T cell receptor beta chain was sequenced within a study of blood T cells in healthy people across ages. Collection of around 9.3 milliliters of peripheral blood was performed for each donor. A note on this clonotype: Its antigen remains unknown.

Germline CDR1 MDHEN, CDR2 SYDVKM. The trim removed 5 bases at V and 2 bases at J, leaving 5 bases unmatched. This CDR3 contains 15 residues. The authors ran a second PCR of about 7 to 11 cycles using a sample-barcoded 5' primer and a J-beta primer mix. One entry per CDR3 protein, called by TCRdb with MiXCR from the 5' RACE reads. The table lists about 680,000 distinct CDR3 sequences, about half of them singletons. Study-level points and caveats: Unsorted PBMC material precluded a definitive naive versus antigen-experienced comparison.

The chain has TRBV28 and TRBJ2-7, with 11 nucleotides matching TRBD1. The clonotype originates from a woman aged 60-70 years in good health. The sequenced sample consisted of blood. The CDR3 nucleotides read TGTGCCAGCAGTACCCCGGGACAGGGGGCCTACGAGCAGTACTTC. Its translation is CASSTPGQGAYEQYF.